The 5 T cell receptor beta chains reported below all come from one sample, sequenced in a study of cytomegalovirus exposure and HLA in healthy donors. Use of 60 Vbeta and 13 Jbeta primers characterized the PCR. Produced via immunoSEQ multiplex PCR; TCRdb's table is partial and in-frame only. The sample yields some 180,000 clones, 70% to 80% seen once. The sequencing sample was made of PBMCs. These receptors originate from a man in his late teens or twenties in good health and CMV-seronegative.

This sequence joins TRBV9 and TRBJ2-1, with 8 positions matching TRBD2. V lost 4 bases to trimming and J lost 7 bases; unmatched junction nucleotides: 7. CDR3 length equals 14 residues. Looked up from germline, CDR1 is SGDLS and CDR2 is YYNGEE. CDR3 loop: CASSRLARGNEQFF. DNA of the CDR3: TGTGCCAGCAGCAGACTAGCGAGAGGGAATGAGCAGTTCTTC.

The chain couples TRBV2 to TRBJ1-2; weak D call: TRBD1 (5 bases). CDR1 SNHLY and CDR2 FYNNEI come from the germline V gene. The CDR3 loop spans 15 amino acids. With 5 bases removed from V and 4 bases from J, the gap between germline ends came to 17 bases. The CDR3 loop reads CASSPQGYPTYGYTF. The CDR3 nucleotides are TGTGCCAGCAGTCCTCAGGGATATCCCACCTATGGCTACACCTTC. Variable domain in full (rest from reference TRBV2 and TRBJ1-2): EPEVTQTPSHQVTQMGQEVILRCVPISNHLYFYWYRQILGQKVEFLVSFYNNEISEKSEIFDDQFSVERPDGSNFTLKIRSTKLEDSAMYFCASSPQGYPTYGYTFGSGTRLTVV.

V usage is TRBV25-1 and J usage is TRBJ2-1, with D tentatively TRBD1 (6 bases). This CDR3 is built from 14 residues. The germline V and J ends were trimmed by 2 bases and 4 bases, with 9 bases remaining between them. The V gene's germline CDR1 is MGHDK and CDR2 SYGVNS. CDR3 bases: TGTGCCAGCAGTGAAAGGGGGAAGTACAATGAGCAGTTCTTC. Residues: CASSERGKYNEQFF.

The chain combines TRBV7-3 with TRBJ2-1; 12 bases agree with TRBD2. Germline CDR1 SGHTA, CDR2 FQGTGA. Losses at the gene ends were 5 bases for V and 4 bases for J; bases not matched to a gene: 21. This CDR3 region has 21 residues. CDR3 sequence (DNA): TGTGCCAGCAGCCCGCACAGGAGGACTAGCGGGAACTTAAGTGGGTACAATGAGCAGTTCTTC. Its protein is CASSPHRRTSGNLSGYNEQFF.

The chain carries TRBV10-3 and TRBJ2-3; D perhaps matches TRBD2 (7 bases). This CDR3 spans 17 amino acids. Germline loops: CDR1 ENHRY, CDR2 SYGVKD. Between the trimmed V and J ends, which lost 2 bases and 2 bases, there was a span of 17 bases. Written as DNA, the CDR3 is TGTGCCATCAGTGAGAGTTTGGGCGGGGGCCACACAGATACGCAGTATTTT. It encodes CAISESLGGGHTDTQYF.